This T cell receptor beta chain was sequenced during a study of response to subunit inactivated influenza vaccine (dated 2018 in TCRdb). With regard to the full study: To follow how T cells responded to a trivalent subunit inactivated influenza vaccine, the researchers relied on deep quantitative profiling of the T cell receptor repertoire. The research as a whole found: According to the authors, only a limited number of new T cells may be recruited by each seasonal influenza vaccination.

The library was made by RT-PCR. These reads were obtained on an Illumina HiSeq 2500. TCRdb reprocessing: public reads trimmed at Q25 with fastp, clones called with MiXCR, in-frame beta chains kept. Every entry covers one CDR3 protein and lists the most common genes and DNA from its rows. The sample contains 150,000 to 200,000 distinct CDR3 sequences, roughly 10% of them found a single time. The ten largest account for around 12% of the sample. This clonotype was counted a few times. Its antigen is not yet known. One base away there is no much larger clone; base qualities are not given. The CDR1 and CDR2 encoded by the germline V gene are MGHRA and YSYEKL. The cysteine opens and the phenylalanine closes a CDR3 of 19 amino acids. Left in the record is the CDR3 DNA by itself, 57 bases read in frame from the first base. Germline trimming amounts to 2 bases on V and 2 bases on J, with 14 as the count of junction bases outside the gene matches.

The time point label corresponds to: 45 days after influenza vaccine administration. The TCR originated in a man aged 50 to 60 who received an inactivated influenza vaccine. Donor details come from another sample of the same person, matched by shared clones. Recombination joined TRBV4-1 with TRBJ2-3, with 9 central nucleotides matching TRBD2. This specimen was non-naive T cells sorted from PBMCs, taken 45 days after vaccination. Reading the label with the study, this specimen's cell subset or site is: memory T cell fraction. The CDR3 reads CASSQKSLRGGGDTDTQYF. The base sequence is TGCGCCAGCAGCCAAAAATCGCTTCGGGGCGGGGGGGACACAGATACGCAGTATTTT.